The rows below give T cell receptor beta chains drawn from one sample of a study of shared clonotypes between healthy human individuals. Assay used: immunoSEQ multiplex PCR; TCRdb lists only in-frame clones, some missing. Of 2 million to 2.5 million clones listed, 93% were seen once; the top ten hold approximately 0.35%. Sequencing input: naive CD4+ T cells from PBMCs. The receptors shown here come from a man between 18 and 29 years old in good health. Some clones in this sample may be carry-over from other donors' samples. Both conserved end residues are part of each CDR3. The order of the fields is V gene, J gene, clone size, D gene, CDR3 protein, CDR3 DNA. The D gene is left open where the match is weak. The size field is filled for only some rows; it gives once, few, many or a size class.

TRBV6-5,TRBJ1-3,few,-,CASSTLGAQYF,TGTGCCAGCAGCACCCTGGGAGCCCAATATTTT
TRBV18,TRBJ2-5,once,-,CASSSRAQETQYF,TGTGCCAGCTCATCCCGGGCTCAAGAGACCCAGTACTTC
TRBV25-1,TRBJ2-1,-,-,CASTPGGTGTRNQQFF,TGTGCCAGCACCCCGGGAGGGACAGGGACGAGGAATCAGCAGTTCTTC
TRBV4-1,TRBJ2-2,-,-,CASSQDGGTGELFF,TGCGCCAGCAGCCAAGATGGGGGTACCGGGGAGCTGTTTTTT
TRBV27,TRBJ2-1,once,-,CASSADPGHIQVEQFF,TGTGCCAGCAGTGCTGACCCGGGACACATACAAGTGGAGCAGTTCTTC
TRBV10-1,TRBJ2-1,-,TRBD2,CASSAVGLAGANEQFF,TGCGCCAGCAGTGCGGTGGGACTAGCGGGAGCCAATGAGCAGTTCTTC
TRBV19,TRBJ1-5,-,-,CASSDFLQPQHF,TGTGCCAGTAGCGATTTCTTACAGCCCCAGCATTTT
TRBV2,TRBJ2-7,many,TRBD2,CASQGGVLSYEQYF,TGTGCCAGCCAGGGAGGGGTCCTTTCCTACGAGCAGTACTTC
TRBV18,TRBJ2-7,-,-,CASSPFGTYYEQYF,TGTGCCAGCTCACCTTTTGGTACCTATTACGAGCAGTACTTC
TRBV13,TRBJ2-2,-,TRBD2,CASRRGLAGGNTGELFF,TGTGCCAGCAGGAGAGGACTAGCGGGAGGCAACACCGGGGAGCTGTTTTTT
TRBV18,TRBJ2-3,-,-,CASSPRIRGRGTDTQYF,TGTGCCAGCTCACCTCGCATCAGGGGAAGGGGCACAGATACGCAGTATTTT